Listed below are T cell receptor beta chains from one sample, sequenced in a study of cytomegalovirus exposure and HLA in healthy donors. Repertoires were generated with immunoSEQ multiplex PCR, while TCRdb's copy carries only in-frame clones and drops some. The sample includes some 110,000 clones, 65% to 90% of them seen just once. The sequencing input was PBMCs. The receptors were sampled from a man under 40 in good health and CMV-seropositive. CDR3s include the opening cysteine and the closing phenylalanine or tryptophan. The D gene is left open where the match is weak. Expanded clones get a size class; other rows say once, few or many, or leave the size out.

TRBJ2-4	few	TRBD2	16	TRBV5-4	TGTGCCAGCAGCTTTGGGGGGGATTCCCCCAAAAACATTCAGTACTTC	CASSFGGDSPKNIQYF
TRBJ2-2	NA	TRBD2	16	TRBV4-2	TGTGCCAGCAGCCAAGATGTCCTAGCGGGGGGCGGGGAGCTGTTTTTT	CASSQDVLAGGGELFF
TRBJ1-5	NA	TRBD1	16	TRBV10-1	TGCGCCAGCAGTGAGTCGAAAACAGGGGGGAGTCAGCCCCAGCATTTT	CASSESKTGGSQPQHF
TRBJ1-2	NA	TRBD1	15	TRBV5-1	TGCGCCAGCAGCTTAGGACAGGATACTATCTATGGCTACACCTTC	CASSLGQDTIYGYTF
TRBJ1-2	NA	NA	11	TRBV29-1	TGCAGCGTGGCTCGCACAACCGGCTACACCTTC	CSVARTTGYTF
TRBJ2-2	NA	NA	15	TRBV7-9	TGTGCCAGCAGCTTAGCGGGGAGATACACCGGGGAGCTGTTTTTT	CASSLAGRYTGELFF
TRBJ2-7	NA	NA	14	TRBV29-1	TGCAGCGTCGAAACAGGGCGTCCTTCCTACGAGCAGTACTTC	CSVETGRPSYEQYF
TRBJ2-7	NA	TRBD2	18	TRBV7-2	TGTGCCAGCAGCTTTTCTCCGGGACTAGCGGTCCCCGGTAACGAGCAGTACTTC	CASSFSPGLAVPGNEQYF
TRBJ2-7	NA	TRBD1	15	TRBV4-3	TGCGCCAGCAGCCAAGCCCCGGGACAGGCAGGGGAGCAGTACTTC	CASSQAPGQAGEQYF
TRBJ1-2	NA	TRBD1	17	TRBV28	TGTGCCAGCAGTTTCCCACTCCGGGACAGTAATAACTATGGCTACACCTTC	CASSFPLRDSNNYGYTF
TRBJ2-2	NA	NA	16	TRBV7-6	TGTGCCAGCAGCCCGAGTATCCTACGCGGCACCGGGGAGCTGTTTTTT	CASSPSILRGTGELFF
TRBJ2-3	NA	NA	15	TRBV2	TGTGCCAGCAGTGACTCCCCGAGCTCGGGAGATACGCAGTATTTT	CASSDSPSSGDTQYF
TRBJ1-3	NA	NA	14	TRBV5-1	TGCGCCAGCAGCCCCAACAGGGCTGGAAACACCATATATTTT	CASSPNRAGNTIYF
TRBJ1-1	NA	NA	15	TRBV7-9	TGTGCCAGCAGCTTAGCGCGGGGACTCCTCACTGAAGCTTTCTTT	CASSLARGLLTEAFF
TRBJ2-3	NA	TRBD1	13	TRBV5-1	TGCGCCAGCACGGGACAGTTCACAGATACGCAGTATTTT	CASTGQFTDTQYF
TRBJ1-1	NA	NA	14	TRBV19	TGTGCCAGTAGCGGAGGACAGATTAACACTGAAGCTTTCTTT	CASSGGQINTEAFF
TRBJ2-5	once	TRBD2	16	TRBV7-9	TGTGCCAGCAGCTGGGACCTAGCGGGGGCTTATGAGACCCAGTACTTC	CASSWDLAGAYETQYF
TRBJ2-2	NA	NA	13	TRBV4-2	TGTGCCAGCAGCCAAGGGGAGGCCGGGGAGCTGTTTTTT	CASSQGEAGELFF
TRBJ1-2	NA	TRBD1	16	TRBV7-9	TGTGCCAGCAGCTTAGTCCCATGGGACAGCATCTATGGCTACACCTTC	CASSLVPWDSIYGYTF
TRBJ1-4	once	NA	12	TRBV30	TGTGCCTGGAGGGCCATACACCCGCAGCTGTTTTTT	CAWRAIHPQLFF
TRBJ2-1	NA	NA	13	TRBV6-5	TGTGCCAGCAGTTACAGCAGGGACAATGAGCAGTTCTTC	CASSYSRDNEQFF
TRBJ2-3	NA	NA	17	TRBV1	TGCACCAGCAGCCAAGTGGCCTCGGCGGCCAGCACAGATACGCAGTATTTT	CTSSQVASAASTDTQYF
TRBJ1-1	once	NA	15	TRBV7-3	TGTGCCAGCAGTCCCACCCCTATGAGTGGGCCTGAAGCTTTCTTT	CASSPTPMSGPEAFF
TRBJ2-7	NA	TRBD1	14	TRBV7-6	TGTGCCAGCAGTGGGGGACAGGACTCCTACGAGCAGTACTTC	CASSGGQDSYEQYF
TRBJ1-1	NA	NA	13	TRBV7-2	TGTGCCAGCAGCGTCACAAGGAACACTGAAGCTTTCTTT	CASSVTRNTEAFF
TRBJ2-6	NA	NA	14	TRBV5-1	TGCGCCAGCATAGACACCTCTGGGGCCAACGTCCTGACTTTC	CASIDTSGANVLTF
TRBJ1-1	NA	NA	16	TRBV2	TGTGCCAGCAGTGAAGCGCTGGGGGCAGGGGCAACTGAAGCTTTCTTT	CASSEALGAGATEAFF
TRBJ1-4	many	NA	15	TRBV5-5	TGTGCCAGCACCATCGGAGGGGGGGGTGGAGAAAAACTGTTTTTT	CASTIGGGGGEKLFF
TRBJ1-2	NA	NA	16	TRBV5-5	TGTGCCAGCAGCCTAGACCCAGGGGCCAGGGGCTATGGCTACACCTTC	CASSLDPGARGYGYTF
TRBJ1-4	NA	TRBD1	15	TRBV5-4	TGTGCCAGCAGCCCCGGAGGTGCAGGGGGAGAAAAACTGTTTTTT	CASSPGGAGGEKLFF
TRBJ1-4	NA	NA	13	TRBV6-1	TGTGCCAGCAGTCTAGAAGCAAATGAAAAACTGTTTTTT	CASSLEANEKLFF
TRBJ2-6	few	TRBD1	22	TRBV27	TGTGCCAGCAGTTTATCGAATCCGGGACAGGGGCCCTTTGTCTCTGGGGCCAACGTCCTGACTTTC	CASSLSNPGQGPFVSGANVLTF
TRBJ2-7	NA	NA	14	TRBV9	TGTGCCAGCAGCGCGCGACAGGGAGGAAACGAGCAGTACTTC	CASSARQGGNEQYF
TRBJ1-4	NA	NA	15	TRBV5-1	TGCGCCAGCAGCTGGGGCCGGGGGAGAGATGAAAAACTGTTTTTT	CASSWGRGRDEKLFF
TRBJ2-1	NA	TRBD1	15	TRBV2	TGTGCCAGCAGGCGTGGACAGGAATCCTACAATGAGCAGTTCTTC	CASRRGQESYNEQFF
TRBJ2-7	NA	NA	14	TRBV15	TGTGCCACCAGCAGAGATCGGGTGAGCTACGAGCAGTACTTC	CATSRDRVSYEQYF
TRBJ2-1	NA	TRBD2	18	TRBV5-1	TGCGCCAGCAGCCACAACCCCTCTCGCGGGGGGAGATACAATGAGCAGTTCTTC	CASSHNPSRGGRYNEQFF
TRBJ2-3	once	TRBD2	14	TRBV7-3	TGTGCCACTTCTTCTAGCGGGGTCACAGATACGCAGTATTTT	CATSSSGVTDTQYF
TRBJ2-1	NA	TRBD1	16	TRBV7-7	TGTGCTAGCAGCTTAGAGGGGCAGGGGGCCTACAATGAGCAGTTCTTC	CASSLEGQGAYNEQFF
TRBJ2-7	NA	TRBD2	15	TRBV5-4	TGTGCCAGCAGCTTGGCGGGAGGAGAAACCTACGAGCAGTACTTC	CASSLAGGETYEQYF
TRBJ1-1	NA	NA	15	TRBV5-4	TGTGCCAGCAGCTTAAGGGGGACACTGAACACTGAAGCTTTCTTT	CASSLRGTLNTEAFF